This is a list of T cell receptor beta chains from one sample in a study of blood T cell repertoires in COVID-19. Generated by immunoSEQ multiplex PCR, the TCRdb table keeps only in-frame clones and is missing some. The sample has approximately 67,000 clones, 80% to 90% seen once. Sequencing used peripheral blood. The source is a man between 45 and 60 years old with active COVID-19. Both conserved end residues are part of each CDR3. A D gene is named only where the DNA matches it firmly. For some rows the clone size is stated as once, few or many, or as a class when expanded; others skip it.

v_call	d_call	j_call	clone_size	cdr3_nt	cdr3_aa
TRBV4-2	TRBD2	TRBJ2-2	once	TGTGCCAGCAGGGCTAGCGGGGGAAACACCGGGGAGCTGTTTTTT	CASRASGGNTGELFF
TRBV4-2	.	TRBJ1-1	.	TGTGCCAGCAGCCAACTCGGGGGAGCCTCGAACACTGAAGCTTTCTTT	CASSQLGGASNTEAFF
TRBV29-1	.	TRBJ1-5	.	TGCAGCGTGGGCCACACCCCGAATCAGCCCCAGCATTTT	CSVGHTPNQPQHF
TRBV28	TRBD1	TRBJ1-5	.	TGTGCCAGCCTCCGGGACAGGGGTGGTGGTCAGCCCCAGCATTTT	CASLRDRGGGQPQHF
TRBV9	.	TRBJ1-1	.	TGTGCCAGCAGCCTCCGGGGTTCCTCTGAAGCTTTCTTT	CASSLRGSSEAFF
TRBV6-5	.	TRBJ2-5	.	TGTGCCAGCAGTTACTCGGCCCCCCCCGGGGAGACCCAGTACTTC	CASSYSAPPGETQYF
TRBV28	.	TRBJ2-7	.	TGTGCCAGCAGTTTGGGCGAGAGTGGCGAGCAGTACTTC	CASSLGESGEQYF
TRBV28	.	TRBJ1-2	.	TGTGCCAGCAGTTTACTCCGAGATGGCTACACCTTC	CASSLLRDGYTF
TRBV5-1	TRBD1	TRBJ1-6	.	TGCGCCAGCAGCTTGGCCACAGGGGGCGAATCACCCCTCCACTTT	CASSLATGGESPLHF
TRBV27	TRBD2	TRBJ2-7	.	TGTGCCAGCAGTTGGGGCGGGGGGAGCTCCTACGAGCAGTACTTC	CASSWGGGSSYEQYF
TRBV27	.	TRBJ1-6	.	TGTGCCAGCAGTCCAATCTGGGGGGGGACTAATTCACCCCTCCACTTT	CASSPIWGGTNSPLHF
TRBV2	TRBD1	TRBJ1-1	.	TGTGCCAGCAACTTGGGACAGGGGAGCACTGAAGCTTTCTTT	CASNLGQGSTEAFF
TRBV6-2/TRBV6-3	TRBD2	TRBJ2-7	.	TGTGCCAGCAGTTTCCCCCTTCTAGCGGGAGGGTCATCAAGCTCCTACGAGCAGTACTTC	CASSFPLLAGGSSSSYEQYF
TRBV7-8	.	TRBJ2-7	.	TGTGCCAGCAGCTTGTTCACATCCTCAGGGTACGAGCAGTACTTC	CASSLFTSSGYEQYF
TRBV6-2/TRBV6-3	TRBD2	TRBJ2-1	.	TGTGCCAGCAGTTACTTAAGCGGGGGGGCGAATGAGCAGTTCTTC	CASSYLSGGANEQFF
TRBV28	.	TRBJ1-2	.	TGTGCCAGCAGTTTAAATCAGGGGATCTACTATGGCTACACCTTC	CASSLNQGIYYGYTF
TRBV7-2	TRBD1	TRBJ1-2	.	TGTGCCAGCAGCACGGGACAGATGACGTTTGGCTACACCTTC	CASSTGQMTFGYTF
TRBV19	.	TRBJ1-3	.	TGTGCCAGTAGACCCGGAGCCGGGATTAAGGGCTCTGGAAACACCATATATTTT	CASRPGAGIKGSGNTIYF
TRBV7-2	.	TRBJ2-7	.	TGTGCCAGCAGCTCAGGACTGAAGAGCTCCTACGAGCAGTACTTC	CASSSGLKSSYEQYF
TRBV7-3	TRBD2	TRBJ2-1	.	TGTGCCAGCAGCCCGAAGCGGGGGGGCTACAATGAGCAGTTCTTC	CASSPKRGGYNEQFF
TRBV3-1/TRBV3-2	.	TRBJ1-2	.	TGTGCCAGCAGCCAACTTAACGTGAACAGGGACAATGGCTACACCTTC	CASSQLNVNRDNGYTF
TRBV6-1	TRBD2	TRBJ2-1	.	TGTGCCAGCAGTGGTACGCTAGCGGGAGCCTACAATGAGCAGTTCTTC	CASSGTLAGAYNEQFF
TRBV7-8	TRBD1	TRBJ2-1	once	TGTGCCAGCAGCCCCGGACAGGGCCTACTCAATGAGCAGTTCTTC	CASSPGQGLLNEQFF
TRBV7-2	.	TRBJ1-4	.	TGTGCCAGCAGCTTAGCCCCCAGAGGTGCGACTAATGAAAAACTGTTTTTT	CASSLAPRGATNEKLFF
TRBV28	.	TRBJ2-1	once	TGTGCCAGCAGTTTAGAAGGGGGGGGTAATGAGCAGTTCTTC	CASSLEGGGNEQFF
TRBV4-3	.	TRBJ1-1	.	TGCGCCAGCAGCCGAAGAGACAGGGAAGCTTTCTTT	CASSRRDREAFF
TRBV5-4	TRBD1	TRBJ1-2	.	TGTGCCAGCAGCTTGGGACAGGGGCCCTATGGCTACACCTTC	CASSLGQGPYGYTF
TRBV14	.	TRBJ1-6	.	TGTGCCAGCAGCCAAGTTTCGACAGGCCCTAATTCACCCCTCCACTTT	CASSQVSTGPNSPLHF
TRBV7-2	TRBD1	TRBJ2-1	.	TGTGCCAGCAGCCAGGGGGTGGCGGCCTACAATGAGCAGTTCTTC	CASSQGVAAYNEQFF
TRBV9	.	TRBJ1-2	.	TGTGCCAGCAGCACTGACAGTCACTATAACTATGGCTACACCTTC	CASSTDSHYNYGYTF
TRBV2	TRBD2	TRBJ2-3	.	TGTGCCAGCGAGCGGGAGGCAGATACGCAGTATTTT	CASEREADTQYF
TRBV16	TRBD1	TRBJ2-7	few	TGTGCCAGCAGCCTGGGACAGGGTAACGAGCAGTACTTC	CASSLGQGNEQYF
TRBV19	TRBD2	TRBJ2-7	.	TGTGCCAGTAGTAACCTAGCGGGGAGTACAAACGAGCAGTACTTC	CASSNLAGSTNEQYF
TRBV14	TRBD2	TRBJ2-5	.	TGTGCCAGCAGCCAACGTACTAGCGGCCAAGAGACCCAGTACTTC	CASSQRTSGQETQYF
TRBV5-1	TRBD2	TRBJ2-7	once	TGCGCCAGCAGCTTGGATGGGACTAGCGGGGACTACGAGCAGTACTTC	CASSLDGTSGDYEQYF
TRBV27	TRBD1	TRBJ1-1	once	TGTGCCAGCAGTCCGAGGGGGCAAACTGAAGCTTTCTTT	CASSPRGQTEAFF
TRBV19	.	TRBJ2-7	few	TGTGCCAGTAGTATAGGAGCGAGGACAGCTCGTTCCTACGAGCAGTACTTC	CASSIGARTARSYEQYF
TRBV3-1/TRBV3-2	TRBD2	TRBJ2-3	.	TGTGCCAGCTTTTTAGCGGGGGGGCGAGTAGATACGCAGTATTTT	CASFLAGGRVDTQYF
TRBV6-2/TRBV6-3	.	TRBJ1-5	medium-sized	TGTGCCAGCAGTTACCAGGGACAACAGCCCCAGCATTTT	CASSYQGQQPQHF
TRBV7-9	TRBD1	TRBJ1-6	.	TGTGCCAGCAGCCCACCAGGGGGCGAGGTCGGTTCACCCCTCCACTTT	CASSPPGGEVGSPLHF
TRBV6-6	.	TRBJ2-7	.	TGTGCCAGCAGTTACTCCCCCTCCGGCTACGAGCAGTACTTC	CASSYSPSGYEQYF
TRBV30	.	TRBJ1-1	.	TGTGCCTGGAGTGTGAATCAGGGAGCTTTCTTT	CAWSVNQGAFF
TRBV18	.	TRBJ2-1	.	TGTGCCAGCTCACCGCCCTCGACTTACAATGAGCAGTTCTTC	CASSPPSTYNEQFF
TRBV20-1	.	TRBJ2-4	once	TGCAGTGCTAGTCGGCCTAGCGATCGGAAAAACATTCAGTACTTC	CSASRPSDRKNIQYF
TRBV5-8	.	TRBJ2-4	.	TGTGCCAGCAGCTTGGTGGGGGCCATAGCCAAAAACATTCAGTACTTC	CASSLVGAIAKNIQYF
TRBV29-1	.	TRBJ1-1	.	TGCAGCGTTGGGCACCAGGGCAACACTGAAGCTTTCTTT	CSVGHQGNTEAFF
TRBV28	TRBD1	TRBJ1-4	.	TGTGCCAGCAGTTTCGGACAGGGAAGTGCAACTAATGAAAAACTGTTTTTT	CASSFGQGSATNEKLFF
TRBV19	.	TRBJ1-1	.	TGTGCCAGTAGTATTTTCGACAATACCAACACTGAAGCTTTCTTT	CASSIFDNTNTEAFF
TRBV24-1	TRBD1	TRBJ1-2	.	TGTGCCACCCGGGGGACAGGGGAAAACTATGGCTACACCTTC	CATRGTGENYGYTF
TRBV6-2/TRBV6-3	TRBD1	TRBJ2-3	.	TGTGCCAGCAGTTACAACGACAGGGGGAGCACAGATACGCAGTATTTT	CASSYNDRGSTDTQYF
TRBV5-6	TRBD2	TRBJ2-2	.	TGTGCCAGCAGCTTCGGACTAGCGGGGGCCGGGGAGCTGTTTTTT	CASSFGLAGAGELFF
TRBV7-9	.	TRBJ1-1	.	TGTGCCAGCAGCTTAGGGGGGGACGGGAACACTGAAGCTTTCTTT	CASSLGGDGNTEAFF
TRBV19	TRBD1	TRBJ1-2	.	TGTGCCACTCAGGGGGGTAACTATGGCTACACCTTC	CATQGGNYGYTF
TRBV7-9	TRBD1	TRBJ2-2	few	TGTGCCAGCAGCCTAAGGGACAGGGACGGGGAGCTGTTTTTT	CASSLRDRDGELFF
TRBV5-1	.	TRBJ1-6	.	TGCGCCAGCAGCCAAACTTCCAGGGGCTATAATTCACCCCTCCACTTT	CASSQTSRGYNSPLHF
TRBV6-5	TRBD1	TRBJ1-2	.	TGTGCCAGCAGGGACCGGGACAGGACTAACTATGGCTACACCTTC	CASRDRDRTNYGYTF
TRBV28	TRBD1	TRBJ2-2	.	TGTGCCAGCAGTTTATCTCCAGGGGGAAGTGCCGGGGAGCTGTTTTTT	CASSLSPGGSAGELFF